These 14 T cell receptor beta chains originate from one sample sequenced in a study of STAT5B mutations in CD4+ large granular lymphocyte leukemia. Clones were sequenced by immunoSEQ multiplex PCR, and TCRdb holds only the in-frame ones, with some missing. The sample records 20,000 or so clones, roughly 82% being singletons. The sequencing input was CD4+ T cells from blood buffy coats. The receptor source for this set is a human donor in good health.

This chain uses TRBV27 with TRBJ2-7; TRBD1 is a possible D gene (5 bases). There are 15 residues in the CDR3. The germline V and J ends were trimmed by 9 bases and 3 bases, with 21 bases remaining between them. CDR1 is MNHEY and CDR2 is SMNVEV in the germline V gene (reference sequence). In nucleotides, the CDR3 is TGTGCCAGAGGGGCGTCGGGCCAGCCCCGCTACGAGCAGTACTTC. Its translation is CARGASGQPRYEQYF.

This rearrangement joins TRBV4-1 to TRBJ2-7; maybe TRBD1 (5 bases). Trimming shortened V by 4 bases and J by 4 bases, and 14 bases separated the two germline ends. This CDR3 contains 14 residues. CDR1 is MGHRA and CDR2 is YSYEKL in the germline V gene. For the CDR3, the DNA is TGCGCCAGCAGCCGCGGATCCCAGGGTTACGAGCAGTACTTC. It encodes CASSRGSQGYEQYF.

This sequence joins TRBV20-1 and TRBJ2-3; the D is unclear. With 4 bases removed from V and 2 bases from J, the gap between germline ends came to 1 base. Germline CDR1 reads DFQATT; CDR2 reads SNEGSKA (reference sequence). The CDR3 is 10 residues long. In DNA form, the CDR3 reads TGCAGTGCTACCACAGATACGCAGTATTTT. It codes for CSATTDTQYF.

CDR3 DNA: TGCGCCAGCAGCTTGGGGACAGGTCGAAATGAAAAACTGTTTTTT. Its protein product is CASSLGTGRNEKLFF. V usage is TRBV5-1 and J usage is TRBJ1-4; 7 positions agree with TRBD1. In germline, CDR1 is SGHRS, CDR2 YFSETQ. The length of the CDR3 is 15 residues. Unmatched junction bases numbered 4, after V lost 0 bases and J lost 5 bases. The complete variable domain, with remaining parts taken from reference TRBV5-1 and TRBJ1-4, reads KAGVTQTPRYLIKTRGQQVTLSCSPISGHRSVSWYQQTPGQGLQFLFEYFSETQRNKGNFPGRFSGRQFSNSRSEMNVSTLELGDSALYLCASSLGTGRNEKLFFGSGTQLSVL.

The J gene is TRBJ2-7, the V gene TRBV6-1; perhaps TRBD1 as D (8 bases). The CDR3 spans 13 residues. CDR1 MNHNS and CDR2 SASEGT come from the germline V gene. V was pared by 4 bases and J by 7 bases, with 14 bases between. The DNA for the CDR3 is TGTGCCAGCAGTGGCTACAGGGGGGGGGAGCAGTACTTC. Protein product: CASSGYRGGEQYF.

CDR3 nucleotides: TGTGCCAGCAGCAAAGAGCATCAAGAGACCCAGTACTTC. This codes for CASSKEHQETQYF. The V call is TRBV21-1, the J call TRBJ2-5; the tabulated D call, TRBD2, remains unverified against the DNA. TRBV21-1 is an annotated pseudogene. CDR3 length: 13 residues.

The chain employs TRBV27 and TRBJ1-6; 7 nucleotides agree with TRBD1. The CDR3 is 16 amino acids. The J segment lost 7 bases and the V segment lost 8 bases, leaving 14 bases of the junction unmatched. CDR1 is MNHEY, CDR2 SMNVEV, per germline (reference sequence). Written as DNA, the CDR3 is TGTGCCAGCGGCGATCCATGGACAGGAACAAATTCACCCCTCCACTTT. Its protein is CASGDPWTGTNSPLHF.

This chain joins TRBV25-1 and TRBJ2-5; D is unclear. Trimming stripped 4 bases from V and 1 base from J, with 13 bases between. This CDR3 has 15 residues. Per the germline V gene, CDR1 is MGHDK and CDR2 is SYGVNS. The CDR3 protein is CASSATRTPQETQYF. CDR3 coding DNA: TGTGCCAGCAGTGCGACACGGACCCCCCAAGAGACCCAGTACTTC.

This chain joins TRBV5-6 and TRBJ2-1; D gene uncertain. The germline V and J ends were trimmed by 4 bases and 6 bases, with 11 bases remaining between them. CDR3 size: 13 residues. Germline lookup yields CDR1 SGHDT and CDR2 YYEEEE. This CDR3 is CASSPEGSNEQFF. DNA of the CDR3: TGTGCCAGCAGCCCGGAAGGCAGCAATGAGCAGTTCTTC. The complete variable domain, with remaining parts taken from reference TRBV5-6 and TRBJ2-1, reads DAGVTQSPTHLIKTRGQQVTLRCSPKSGHDTVSWYQQALGQGPQFIFQYYEEEERQRGNFPDRFSGHQFPNYSSELNVNALLLGDSALYLCASSPEGSNEQFFGPGTRLTVL.

The CDR3 DNA follows: TGTGCCAGTAGTACAGCTAGCGGGAGTGTCACCGGGGAGCTGTTTTTT. Protein product: CASSTASGSVTGELFF. V gene TRBV19 combines with J gene TRBJ2-2; TRBD2 matches at 10 bases. Germline CDR1 and CDR2: LNHDA and SQIVND (reference sequence). Trimming cost V 4 bases and J 4 bases; bases outside gene matches: 6. The CDR3 runs 16 residues.

The rearrangement joins TRBV19 to TRBJ1-1, with TRBD1 matching over 9 bases. Losses at the gene ends were 3 bases for V and 0 bases for J; bases not matched to a gene: 5. Germline values: CDR1 LNHDA, CDR2 SQIVND (reference sequence). The CDR3 spans 16 residues. The CDR3 region is CASSIDRTGVNTEAFF. DNA of the CDR3: TGTGCCAGTAGTATTGATAGGACAGGGGTGAACACTGAAGCTTTCTTT.

CDR3 sequence reads: CASSPTVERVADTQYF. CDR3 nucleotides: TGTGCCAGCAGCCCCACCGTTGAGCGGGTGGCAGATACGCAGTATTTT. This sequence joins TRBV5-8 and TRBJ2-3; D possibly corresponds to TRBD2 (6 bases). This CDR3 contains 16 residues. Trimming stripped 4 bases from V and 4 bases from J, with 19 bases between. Germline V gene sequence: CDR1 SGHTS, CDR2 YDEGEE. Full variable domain (remainder filled in from reference TRBV5-8 and TRBJ2-3): EAGVTQSPTHLIKTRGQQATLRCSPISGHTSVYWYQQALGLGLQFLLWYDEGEERNRGNFPPRFSGRQFPNYSSELNVNALELEDSALYLCASSPTVERVADTQYFGPGTRLTVL.

This clone has just one count. This CDR3 is also generated by other DNA sequences in the sample. The chain employs TRBV4-3 and TRBJ2-7; D perhaps matches TRBD2 (5 bases). From germline, CDR1 is LGHNA and CDR2 YSLEER. Trimming removed 0 bases from V and 1 base from J, with 10 bases in between. CDR3 size: 15 residues. This chain's CDR3 is CASSQDRGLSYEQYF. DNA for the CDR3: TGCGCCAGCAGCCAAGATAGAGGGCTATCCTACGAGCAGTACTTC.

The table lists this clone with a few counts. The gene calls are TRBV5-1 and TRBJ1-1; 10 positions match TRBD1. The CDR3 extends over 15 amino acids. After removal of 4 bases from V and 0 bases from J, the junction contained 3 bases not matched to a gene. Looked up from germline, CDR1 is SGHRS and CDR2 is YFSETQ. The CDR3 here is CASSAGQGLNTEAFF. In nucleotides, the CDR3 is TGCGCCAGCAGCGCGGGACAGGGGTTGAACACTGAAGCTTTCTTT.